This TCR beta chain was sequenced during a study of blood T cells in healthy people across ages. J gave up 3 bases and V 1 base, and 11 bases lay outside the gene matches. The CDR3 runs to 17 residues. CDR1 is MGHRA, CDR2 YSYEKL, per germline. This clonotype was seen a handful of times. The use of a sample-barcoded 5' primer and a J-beta primer mix characterized a second PCR of about 7 to 12 cycles. From the 5' RACE reads, TCRdb called clonotypes with MiXCR, one entry per CDR3 protein. The sample lists approximately 1.5 million distinct CDR3 sequences, roughly 43% occurring once. Peripheral blood, about 10 milliliters per donor, was collected. Per sample, no less than 5.5 micrograms of total RNA were extracted.

This rearrangement joins TRBV4-1 to TRBJ1-2; TRBD1 agrees at 7 bases. The sequenced material came from blood. The TCR sequence derives from a woman between 18 and 29 years old in good health. CDR3 DNA: TGCGCCAGCAGCCAAGGGCCCCCGACAGGGACGGACTATGGCTACACCTTC. Residues: CASSQGPPTGTDYGYTF.